This TCR beta chain came from a study of blood T cell repertoires in COVID-19. How the authors handled the data: Amplified reference gene primers provided the basis for estimating nucleated cell counts. Generated by immunoSEQ multiplex PCR, the TCRdb table keeps only in-frame clones and is missing some. That table gives V, J and clone size, and the DNA gave D and trimming. This sample has a few hundred thousand clones; around 89% occur once, and the top ten carry under 7.5%. The V and J ends lost 6 bases and 2 bases respectively, with 10 bases between them. CDR3 size: 13 residues. CDR1 and CDR2 from the germline V gene are KGHSH and LQKENI.

This clonotype was obtained from a man between 18 and 29 years old who had recovered from COVID-19. The chain has TRBV18 and TRBJ1-1; D may be TRBD1 (6 bases). The sample consisted of peripheral blood. CDR3 DNA: TGTGCCAGCTCTACGGACAGCAACACTGAAGCTTTCTTT. It encodes CASSTDSNTEAFF. Combining the CDR3 with reference TRBV18 and TRBJ1-1 gives the whole variable domain NAGVMQNPRHLVRRRGQEARLRCSPMKGHSHVYWYRQLPEEGLKFMVYLQKENIIDESGMPKERFSAEFPKEGPSILRIQQVVRGDSAAYFCASSTDSNTEAFFGQGTRLTVV.